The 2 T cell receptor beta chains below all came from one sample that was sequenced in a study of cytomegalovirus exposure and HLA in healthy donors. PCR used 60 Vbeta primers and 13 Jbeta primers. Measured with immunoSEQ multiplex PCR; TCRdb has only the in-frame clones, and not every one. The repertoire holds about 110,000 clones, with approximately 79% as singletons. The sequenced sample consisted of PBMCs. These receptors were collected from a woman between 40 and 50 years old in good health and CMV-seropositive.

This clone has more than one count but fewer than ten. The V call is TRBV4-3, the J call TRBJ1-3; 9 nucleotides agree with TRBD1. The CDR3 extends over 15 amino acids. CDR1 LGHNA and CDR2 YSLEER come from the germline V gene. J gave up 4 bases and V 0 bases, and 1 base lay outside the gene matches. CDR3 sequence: CASSQETGGGNTIYF. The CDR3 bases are TGCGCCAGCAGCCAAGAGACAGGGGGGGGAAACACCATATATTTT.

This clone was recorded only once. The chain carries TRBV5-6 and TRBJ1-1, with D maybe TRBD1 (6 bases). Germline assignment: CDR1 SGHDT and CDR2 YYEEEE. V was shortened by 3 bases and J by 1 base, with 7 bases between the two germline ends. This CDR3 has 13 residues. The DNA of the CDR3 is TGTGCCAGCAGCTGGACAGCGAACACTGAAGCTTTCTTT. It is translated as CASSWTANTEAFF.